The rows below give T cell receptor beta chains drawn from one sample of a study of T cells in Graves' hyperthyroidism and ophthalmopathy. TCRdb ran MiXCR on the multiplex PCR reads and lists one entry per CDR3 protein. The sample consists of fewer than 350,000 distinct CDR3 sequences, about 20% of them appearing once. Sequencing used blood. These receptors all come from a woman aged 50 to 65 with Graves' hyperthyroidism. The CDR3 runs from the conserved cysteine through the conserved F or W. The D gene is left open where the match is weak. Expanded clones get a size class; other rows say once, few or many, or leave the size out.

clone size	V gene	D gene	J gene	CDR3 protein	CDR3 DNA
many	TRBV18	.	TRBJ2-7	CASSPEFEGGQYF	TGTGCCAGCTCACCAGAATTCGAGGGAGGGCAGTACTTC
.	TRBV5-6	.	TRBJ2-7	CASTSDSGGNYEQYF	TGTGCCAGCACCTCGGACAGCGGAGGGAACTACGAGCAGTACTTC
many	TRBV10-3	.	TRBJ2-1	CAISESYDRPTFEQFF	TGTGCCATCAGTGAGTCATACGACAGGCCTACCTTTGAGCAGTTCTTC
few	TRBV4-1	.	TRBJ1-1	CASSHGGARTEAFF	TGCGCCAGCAGCCATGGGGGGGCGCGCACTGAAGCTTTCTTT
many	TRBV27	.	TRBJ2-5	CASSPQGWETQYF	TGTGCCAGCAGTCCCCAGGGGTGGGAGACCCAGTACTTC
.	TRBV20-1	TRBD1	TRBJ1-2	CSARGTGGGYTF	TGCAGTGCTAGGGGGACAGGGGGAGGCTACACCTTC
many	TRBV28	TRBD2	TRBJ2-2	CATTTAGGPETGELFF	TGTGCCACCACCACGGCGGGAGGGCCAGAAACCGGGGAGCTGTTTTTT
many	TRBV12-3/TRBV12-4	TRBD1	TRBJ1-2	CASSPQGGGYTF	TGTGCCAGCAGTCCGCAGGGGGGTGGCTACACCTTC
many	TRBV7-9	.	TRBJ1-1	CASSLSQSGGNTEAFF	TGTGCCAGCAGCTTGTCCCAATCAGGCGGGAACACTGAAGCTTTCTTT
many	TRBV29-1	.	TRBJ1-1	CSVESFPNTEAFF	TGCAGCGTTGAGTCGTTCCCGAACACTGAAGCTTTCTTT
few	TRBV5-6	.	TRBJ1-1	CASSFGVGALLAFF	TGTGCCAGCAGCTTCGGGGTGGGGGCGCTCCTAGCTTTCTTT
many	TRBV20-1	TRBD2	TRBJ2-7	CSAPSWGGEQYF	TGCAGTGCCCCATCGTGGGGGGGCGAGCAGTACTTC
.	TRBV5-1	.	TRBJ2-2	CASSLPATNTGELFF	TGCGCCAGCAGCTTGCCAGCTACTAACACCGGGGAGCTGTTTTTT
many	TRBV11-2	TRBD1	TRBJ1-2	CASSLEGTASYGYTF	TGTGCCAGCAGCTTAGAGGGGACAGCATCCTATGGCTACACCTTC
many	TRBV11-2	.	TRBJ1-4	CASSLDGGGADEKLFF	TGTGCCAGCAGCTTAGATGGAGGGGGGGCAGATGAAAAACTGTTTTTT
.	TRBV10-2	.	TRBJ2-1	CASRAPNYLEQFF	TGCGCCAGCAGGGCCCCGAACTACCTTGAGCAGTTCTTC
many	TRBV7-3	TRBD1	TRBJ1-1	CASSSGQVGTTEAFF	TGTGCCAGCAGCTCGGGACAGGTTGGTACCACTGAAGCTTTCTTT
many	TRBV3-1	TRBD1	TRBJ2-7	CASSQDETGIYEQYF	TGTGCCAGCAGCCAAGATGAGACAGGGATCTACGAGCAGTACTTC
many	TRBV18	.	TRBJ2-1	CASSPLRDNEQFF	TGTGCCAGCTCACCACTGCGGGACAATGAGCAGTTCTTC
many	TRBV13	TRBD2	TRBJ2-7	CASSTTSATYEQYF	TGTGCCAGCAGCACAACTAGCGCTACCTACGAGCAGTACTTC
many	TRBV11-1	.	TRBJ1-1	CASSPGAGDTEAFF	TGTGCCTCAAGCCCAGGCGCGGGGGACACTGAAGCTTTCTTT
many	TRBV28	TRBD1	TRBJ1-1	CASSFPTGDGWAEAFF	TGTGCCAGCAGTTTTCCAACAGGGGATGGTTGGGCTGAAGCTTTCTTT
once	TRBV5-6	.	TRBJ2-1	CASSLDSNRVEFF	TGTGCCAGCAGCTTGGATTCAAACAGGGTGGAGTTCTTC
.	TRBV28	.	TRBJ1-1	CASSDRGVSIEAFF	TGTGCCAGCAGTGATCGGGGGGTATCGATTGAAGCTTTCTTT
.	TRBV7-3	.	TRBJ2-7	CARLWDSRGPPYEQYF	TGTGCCCGGCTTTGGGATTCTCGGGGGCCACCCTACGAGCAGTACTTC
.	TRBV3-1	.	TRBJ1-3	CASSQDLVGNTIYF	TGTGCCAGCAGCCAAGACCTAGTAGGAAACACCATATATTTT
.	TRBV5-1	.	TRBJ2-1	CASSLDPGVYNEQFF	TGCGCCAGCAGCTTGGACCCAGGAGTGTACAATGAGCAGTTCTTC
.	TRBV12-3/TRBV12-4	TRBD1	TRBJ1-4	CASSFGQGADEKLFF	TGTGCCAGCAGTTTTGGACAGGGGGCGGATGAAAAACTGTTTTTT
few	TRBV28	TRBD1	TRBJ1-4	CASRPGTANEKLFF	TGTGCCAGCAGACCTGGGACAGCGAATGAAAAACTGTTTTTT
.	TRBV18	TRBD1	TRBJ2-2	CASTRDRVLTGELFF	TGTGCCAGCACCCGGGACAGGGTATTGACCGGGGAGCTGTTTTTT
.	TRBV10-2	.	TRBJ2-7	CASSVMGGEQYF	TGCGCCAGCAGTGTTATGGGCGGGGAGCAGTACTTC
.	TRBV27	.	TRBJ1-2	CASSFVGTAYGYTF	TGTGCCAGCAGTTTTGTGGGAACCGCCTATGGCTACACCTTC
many	TRBV7-9	.	TRBJ2-1	CASSPSSWRGGFNEQFF	TGTGCCAGCAGCCCTAGCAGTTGGCGGGGCGGATTCAATGAGCAGTTCTTC
many	TRBV6-5	.	TRBJ2-6	CASSYSGANVLTF	TGTGCCAGCAGTTACAGTGGGGCCAACGTCCTGACTTTC
.	TRBV12-3/TRBV12-4	.	TRBJ2-1	CAIRTGLTNSNEQFF	TGTGCCATCAGAACGGGACTCACCAACTCCAATGAGCAGTTCTTC
many	TRBV6-1	.	TRBJ1-6	CASSLEDRPDSPLHF	TGTGCCAGCAGTTTGGAGGACAGACCTGATTCACCCCTCCACTTT
many	TRBV7-8	.	TRBJ2-2	CASSLVLGPAGELFF	TGTGCCAGCAGCTTAGTTCTAGGGCCGGCCGGGGAGCTGTTTTTT
.	TRBV6-2/TRBV6-3	TRBD2	TRBJ2-5	CASRTKLAGGETQYF	TGTGCCAGCAGAACAAAACTAGCGGGAGGAGAGACCCAGTACTTC